Following are 30 T cell receptor beta chains from one sample sequenced in a study of blood T cell repertoires in COVID-19. Data came from immunoSEQ multiplex PCR; TCRdb stores just in-frame clones and leaves some out. The sample comprises approximately 130,000 clones, around 83% of which are singletons, and approximately 4% rests with the top ten. Sample: peripheral blood. These receptors originate from a human donor in a cohort sampled during active COVID-19.

V usage is TRBV9 and J usage is TRBJ2-2, with 10 bases fitting TRBD2. V lost 0 bases to trimming and J lost 6 bases; unmatched junction nucleotides: 8. The CDR3 is 17 amino acids. Germline V CDR1 and CDR2: SGDLS, YYNGEE. CDR3 amino acids: CASSVVGVSGRSGELFF. CDR3 coding DNA: TGTGCCAGCAGCGTAGTGGGGGTTAGCGGGAGGTCCGGGGAGCTGTTTTTT.

The gene calls are TRBV5-6 and TRBJ2-1; 7 bases fit TRBD1. J was trimmed by 10 bases and V by 4 bases; bases with no gene match: 5. Looked up from germline, CDR1 is SGHDT and CDR2 is YYEEEE. The CDR3 spans 12 residues. The CDR3 loop reads CASSRPGQEQFF. In DNA form, the CDR3 reads TGTGCCAGCAGCAGGCCGGGACAGGAGCAGTTCTTC.

The V gene is TRBV6-4, the J gene TRBJ1-2, with D unclear. The CDR3 sequence is 12 residues long. V lost 3 bases and J lost 7, with 9 bases in between. Germline V CDR1 and CDR2: MRHNA, SNTAGT. For the CDR3, the DNA is TGTGCCAGCAGTGATAGCAGTTTTGGCTACACCTTC. Its protein is CASSDSSFGYTF.

This chain uses TRBV18 with TRBJ2-6; 7 bases line up with TRBD1. This CDR3 is built from 18 residues. V lost 3 bases, J lost 1 base, and 9 bases stayed unmatched. The germline CDR1 and CDR2 sequences are KGHSH and LQKENI. CDR3 in amino acids: CASSPRPGQQSGANVLTF. DNA for the CDR3: TGTGCCAGCTCACCCCGTCCGGGACAGCAATCTGGGGCCAACGTCCTGACTTTC.

The chain recombines TRBV7-2 with TRBJ1-2, with a possible D match to TRBD1 (6 bases). The CDR3 runs 13 residues. Looked up from germline, CDR1 is SGHTA and CDR2 is FQGNSA. Deletions cut 5 bases from V and 4 bases from J, with 11 bases between. DNA for the CDR3: TGTGCCAGCAGCCCGGACAGCCTCTATGGCTACACCTTC. Translation gives CASSPDSLYGYTF.

The chain combines TRBV19 with TRBJ1-2; D is perhaps TRBD1 (6 bases). Between the trimmed V and J ends, which lost 4 bases and 6 bases, there was a span of 9 bases. CDR1 and CDR2 (germline): LNHDA, SQIVND (reference sequence). The CDR3 length is 12 residues. In DNA, the CDR3 is TGTGCCAGTAGTAGATACAGGGATGGCTACACCTTC. This encodes CASSRYRDGYTF.

The gene calls are TRBV2 and TRBJ2-7; 8 bases map to TRBD2. Germline V gene sequence: CDR1 SNHLY, CDR2 FYNNEI. The trim removed 3 bases at V and 0 bases at J, leaving 7 bases unmatched. The CDR3 totals 16 residues. The CDR3 here is CASSDLTSAISYEQYV. In nucleotides, the CDR3 is TGTGCCAGCAGTGATCTGACTAGCGCCATCTCCTACGAGCAGTACGTC.

This chain joins TRBV6-5 and TRBJ2-3, with a possible D match to TRBD2 (5 bases). V lost 7 bases and J 0 bases, leaving 8 bases between the germline ends. The length of the CDR3 is 13 residues. The germline CDR1 and CDR2 sequences are MNHEY and SVGAGI. The CDR3 sequence is CASNQRSTDTQYF. The CDR3 nucleotides are TGTGCCAGCAATCAGCGGAGCACAGATACGCAGTATTTT.

This clone was observed a few times. The chain uses TRBV11-2 and TRBJ2-7, with TRBD2 matching over 12 bases. Germline V gene sequence: CDR1 SGHAT, CDR2 FQNNGV. The CDR3 totals 19 residues. Trimming removed 1 base from V and 5 bases from J; junction bases left unmatched: 15. CDR3 loop: CASSLGAASGRAWGDEQYV. The CDR3 nucleotides are TGTGCCAGCAGCTTAGGGGCGGCTAGCGGGAGGGCTTGGGGGGACGAGCAGTACGTC.

The chain's CDR3 is CASSQMSGLVWSYNEQFF. The CDR3 bases are TGTGCCAGCAGCCAAATGTCTGGACTAGTTTGGTCCTACAATGAGCAGTTCTTC. The chain uses TRBV14 and TRBJ2-1, with TRBD2 matching over 7 bases. The CDR3 contains 18 residues. Germline V lookup: CDR1 SGHDN, CDR2 FVKESK. The trim removed 2 bases at V and 1 base at J, leaving 11 bases unmatched.

The chain joins TRBV5-1 to TRBJ2-7; 13 nucleotides match TRBD2. In germline, CDR1 is SGHRS, CDR2 YFSETQ. The CDR3 covers 15 residues. J gave up 6 bases and V 4 bases, and 7 bases lay outside the gene matches. CDR3 amino acids: CASSPTSGRASEQYV. The CDR3 DNA reads as TGCGCCAGCAGCCCTACTAGCGGGAGGGCGTCCGAGCAGTACGTC.

The chain has TRBV6-5 and TRBJ2-7; 11 bases are a match to TRBD1. The CDR3 runs 14 residues. J gave up 4 bases and V 8 bases, and 7 bases lay outside the gene matches. Germline V gene lookup returns CDR1 MNHEY and CDR2 SVGAGI. CDR3 sequence reads: CASCRTGGIYEQYF. CDR3 DNA sequence: TGTGCCAGCTGTAGGACAGGGGGCATATACGAGCAGTACTTC.

V is TRBV9 and J is TRBJ2-3; D is ambiguous. V lost 0 bases and J 2 bases, leaving 7 bases between the germline ends. The CDR3 is 14 residues long. The germline gives CDR1 SGDLS, CDR2 YYNGEE. The chain's CDR3 is CASSVVGVTDTQYF. The CDR3 DNA reads TGTGCCAGCAGCGTAGTTGGAGTCACAGATACGCAGTATTTT.

The V gene is TRBV18, the J gene TRBJ2-3; possible D gene TRBD2, 5 bases. V gave up 1 base and J gave up 0 bases, with 8 bases separating them. There are 15 residues in the CDR3. Germline loops: CDR1 KGHSH, CDR2 LQKENI. CDR3 bases: TGTGCCAGCTCACCACTAGCGAGGAGCACAGATACGCAGTATTTT. This sequence encodes CASSPLARSTDTQYF. The full variable domain, rest sourced from reference TRBV18 and TRBJ2-3, is NAGVMQNPRHLVRRRGQEARLRCSPMKGHSHVYWYRQLPEEGLKFMVYLQKENIIDESGMPKERFSAEFPKEGPSILRIQQVVRGDSAAYFCASSPLARSTDTQYFGPGTRLTVL.

The chain uses TRBV5-4 and TRBJ2-2; 8 bases match TRBD2. Trimming cost V 5 bases and J 1 base; bases outside gene matches: 4. This CDR3 contains 15 residues. The V gene's germline CDR1 is SGHNT and CDR2 YYREEE (reference sequence). The CDR3 reads CASRPSGRNTGELFF. DNA for the CDR3: TGTGCCAGCAGGCCGAGCGGGAGGAACACCGGGGAGCTGTTTTTT.

CDR3 sequence reads: CASSQERVAPPYNEQFF. CDR3 DNA sequence: TGTGCCAGCAGCCAAGAGAGAGTTGCCCCACCCTACAATGAGCAGTTCTTC. This sequence joins TRBV3-1 (or the pseudogene TRBV3-2) and TRBJ2-1, with D uncertain. The ends were cut back, 0 bases at V and 2 bases at J, with 14 bases in the middle. The CDR3 consists of 17 residues. Germline assignment: CDR1 LGHDT and CDR2 YNNKEL (reference sequence).

The V gene is TRBV5-4, the J gene TRBJ2-7; 8 bases fit TRBD1. There are 13 residues in the CDR3. V was clipped by 4 bases and J by 3 bases; unmatched bases: 3. CDR1 SGHNT and CDR2 YYREEE come from the germline V gene (reference sequence). In DNA, the CDR3 is TGTGCCAGCAGCGACACAGGGGGCTACGAGCAGTACTTC. Its protein product is CASSDTGGYEQYF.

V gene TRBV7-2 combines with J gene TRBJ2-1; 13 bases align to TRBD2. Germline CDR1 and CDR2: SGHTA and FQGNSA. With V trimmed by 5 bases and J by 15 bases, 13 bases remained unmatched. This CDR3 spans 15 amino acids. In nucleotides, the CDR3 is TGTGCCAGCAGCCAGGGACTAGCGGGGACCGGCAAGGGGTTCTTC. Its translation: CASSQGLAGTGKGFF.

The chain is built from TRBV18 and TRBJ2-1; the match to TRBD2 covers 8 bases. Germline values: CDR1 KGHSH, CDR2 LQKENI. V gave up 0 bases and J gave up 6 bases; unmatched junction bases: 13. The CDR3 spans 18 residues. Here the CDR3 reads CASSPPGQQREFTNEQFF. The CDR3 coding sequence is TGTGCCAGCTCACCACCTGGTCAACAGCGGGAGTTCACCAATGAGCAGTTCTTC.

The chain joins TRBV7-8 to TRBJ1-2; tentatively, D is TRBD1 (6 bases). The CDR3 is 14 amino acids. V shed 5 bases and J shed 6 bases, with 16 bases lying between them. Germline V gene lookup returns CDR1 SGHVS and CDR2 FQNEAQ. The CDR3 region is CASSLTTGFDGYTF. CDR3 sequence (DNA): TGTGCCAGCAGCCTAACAACAGGGTTTGATGGCTACACCTTC.

The V call is TRBV20-1, the J call TRBJ1-5, with unresolved D. This CDR3 contains 14 residues. Germline values: CDR1 DFQATT, CDR2 SNEGSKA (reference sequence). V was trimmed by 3 bases and J by 0 bases, leaving 9 bases between them. This chain's CDR3 is CSASLQYSNQPQHF. DNA for the CDR3: TGCAGTGCTAGTCTGCAGTATAGCAATCAGCCCCAGCATTTT.

CDR3 sequence: CASLPPSQRVHRWDEQFF. The DNA of the CDR3 is TGTGCCAGTCTACCCCCTTCCCAGCGGGTCCACCGTTGGGATGAGCAGTTCTTC. The chain uses TRBV19 and TRBJ2-1; a weak D match, TRBD2 (6 bases). V lost 8 bases to trimming and J lost 8 bases, with 31 bases between them. Looked up from germline, CDR1 is LNHDA and CDR2 is SQIVND (reference sequence). This CDR3 spans 18 amino acids.

This clone has only one observation. V usage is TRBV5-5 and J usage is TRBJ2-7, with a tentative D call TRBD1 (5 bases). Trimming shortened V by 0 bases and J by 0 bases, and 10 bases separated the two germline ends. This CDR3 has 15 residues. Germline CDR1 is SGHKS and CDR2 is YYEKEE (reference sequence). CDR3 coding DNA: TGTGCCAGCAGCTTGGGGGGCCGCGGCTCCTACGAGCAGTACGTC. Protein product: CASSLGGRGSYEQYV.

This chain links TRBV5-1 with TRBJ2-2; 7 nucleotides match TRBD1. This CDR3 is built from 15 residues. The germline CDR1 and CDR2 sequences are SGHRS and YFSETQ. Germline trimming cut 5 bases from V and 2 bases from J; bases unmatched to any gene: 6. CDR3 nucleotide sequence: TGCGCCAGCAGTTTAGGGGGCCACAACACCGGGGAGCTGTTTTTT. Its protein product is CASSLGGHNTGELFF. Drawing the rest from reference TRBV5-1 and TRBJ2-2, the complete variable domain is KAGVTQTPRYLIKTRGQQVTLSCSPISGHRSVSWYQQTPGQGLQFLFEYFSETQRNKGNFPGRFSGRQFSNSRSEMNVSTLELGDSALYLCASSLGGHNTGELFFGEGSRLTVL.

The rearrangement joins TRBV11-3 to TRBJ2-3; 7 bases are shared with TRBD1. V lost 5 bases to trimming and J lost 1 base; unmatched junction nucleotides: 3. CDR3 length: 14 residues. Germline V gene data show CDR1 as SGHNT and CDR2 as YENEEA. DNA for the CDR3: TGTGCCAGCAGCCAAGGACAGGGCACAGATACGCAGTATTTT. Translating it yields CASSQGQGTDTQYF.

The chain employs TRBV7-8 and TRBJ2-2, with 13 nucleotides matching TRBD2. CDR1 SGHVS and CDR2 FQNEAQ come from the germline V gene. V lost 4 bases, J lost 6 bases, and 5 bases stayed unmatched. CDR3 length equals 16 residues. CDR3 in amino acids: CASSSGLAGAAGELFF. CDR3 in DNA: TGTGCCAGCAGCTCAGGACTAGCGGGAGCGGCCGGGGAGCTGTTTTTT.

The chain recombines TRBV7-9 with TRBJ2-7, with D possibly being TRBD2 (6 bases). This CDR3 has 16 amino acids. V was pared by 1 base and J by 1 base, with 14 bases between. The germline V gene encodes CDR1 SEHNR and CDR2 FQNEAQ (reference sequence). The CDR3 protein is CASSLEGGFISYEQYF. The DNA for the CDR3 is TGTGCCAGCAGCTTAGAAGGAGGGTTTATATCCTACGAGCAGTACTTC. The complete variable domain, with remaining parts taken from reference TRBV7-9 and TRBJ2-7, reads DTGVSQNPRHKITKRGQNVTFRCDPISEHNRLYWYRQTLGQGPEFLTYFQNEAQLEKSRLLSDRFSAERPKGSFSTLEIQRTEQGDSAMYLCASSLEGGFISYEQYFGPGTRLTVT.

V gene TRBV7-2 combines with J gene TRBJ1-1; unclear D gene. The CDR3 loop spans 14 amino acids. Deletions cut 5 bases from V and 1 base from J, with 11 bases between. Germline CDR1 and CDR2: SGHTA and FQGNSA. CDR3 protein: CASSPFRSNTEAFF. CDR3 DNA sequence: TGTGCCAGCAGCCCGTTTCGGTCGAACACTGAAGCTTTCTTT.

A few counts support this clone. This chain connects TRBV19 to TRBJ1-2, with D hard to call. Germline V gene lookup returns CDR1 LNHDA and CDR2 SQIVND (reference sequence). The CDR3 runs 15 residues. V was cut by 2 bases and J by 4 bases, with 14 bases left in between. The CDR3 loop is CASSIPLGEFYGYTF. In DNA, the CDR3 is TGTGCCAGTAGTATACCCCTCGGGGAATTCTATGGCTACACCTTC.

This sequence joins TRBV19 and TRBJ1-1; D is possibly TRBD1 (6 bases). Between the trimmed V and J ends, which lost 6 bases and 7 bases, there was a span of 15 bases. This CDR3 has 13 residues. CDR1 is LNHDA and CDR2 is SQIVND in the germline V gene (reference sequence). The CDR3 is CASRAGQALEAFF. The CDR3, as DNA: TGTGCCAGTAGAGCGGGACAAGCACTTGAAGCTTTCTTT.